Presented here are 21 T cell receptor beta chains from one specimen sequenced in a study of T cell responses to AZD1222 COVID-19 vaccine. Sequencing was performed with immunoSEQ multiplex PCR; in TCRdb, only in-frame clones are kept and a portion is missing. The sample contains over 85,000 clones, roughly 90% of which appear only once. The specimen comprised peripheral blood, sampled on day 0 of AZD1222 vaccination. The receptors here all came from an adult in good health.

The CDR3 is CASRGSGYNEQFF. The DNA of the CDR3 is TGTGCCAGCCGAGGCAGCGGCTACAATGAGCAGTTCTTC. The genes are TRBV27 and TRBJ2-1; D perhaps matches TRBD2 (5 bases). V was cut by 8 bases and J by 3 bases, with 11 bases left in between. The germline CDR1 and CDR2 sequences are MNHEY and SMNVEV (reference sequence). CDR3 size: 13 residues.

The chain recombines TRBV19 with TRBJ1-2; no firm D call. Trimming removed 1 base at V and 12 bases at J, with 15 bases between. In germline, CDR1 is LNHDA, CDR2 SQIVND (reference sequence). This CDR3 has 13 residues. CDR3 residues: CASSIVDAPTHTF. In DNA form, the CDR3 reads TGTGCCAGTAGTATAGTTGACGCGCCAACCCACACCTTC. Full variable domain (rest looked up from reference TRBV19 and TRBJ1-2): DGGITQSPKYLFRKEGQNVTLSCEQNLNHDAMYWYRQDPGQGLRLIYYSQIVNDFQKGDIAEGYSVSREKKESFPLTVTSAQKNPTAFYLCASSIVDAPTHTFGSGTRLTVV.

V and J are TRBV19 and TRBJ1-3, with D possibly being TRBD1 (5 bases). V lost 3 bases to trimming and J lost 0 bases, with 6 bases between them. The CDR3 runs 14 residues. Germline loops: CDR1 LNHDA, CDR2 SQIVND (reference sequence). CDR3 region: CASSMGGSGNTIYF. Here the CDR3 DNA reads TGTGCCAGTAGTATGGGGGGCTCTGGAAACACCATATATTTT.

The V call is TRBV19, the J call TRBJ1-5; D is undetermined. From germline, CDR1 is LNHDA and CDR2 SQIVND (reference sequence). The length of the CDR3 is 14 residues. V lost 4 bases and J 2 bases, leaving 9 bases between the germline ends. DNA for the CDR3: TGTGCCAGTAGTAGCGAGGGCCGCAATCAGCCCCAGCATTTT. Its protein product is CASSSEGRNQPQHF.

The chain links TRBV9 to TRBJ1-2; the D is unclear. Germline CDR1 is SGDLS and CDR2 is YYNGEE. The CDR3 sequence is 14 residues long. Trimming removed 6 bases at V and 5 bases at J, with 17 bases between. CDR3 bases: TGTGCCAGCAACCCTATCCCCGTGGATTATGGCTACACCTTC. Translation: CASNPIPVDYGYTF.

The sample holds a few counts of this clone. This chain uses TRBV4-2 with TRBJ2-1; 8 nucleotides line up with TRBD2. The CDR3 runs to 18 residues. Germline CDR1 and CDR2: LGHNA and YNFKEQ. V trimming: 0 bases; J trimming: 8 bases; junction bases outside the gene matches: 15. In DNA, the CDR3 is TGTGCCAGCAGCCAAGACAAAACCTTGGGGACTAGTGTGCATGAGCAGTTCTTC. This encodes CASSQDKTLGTSVHEQFF.

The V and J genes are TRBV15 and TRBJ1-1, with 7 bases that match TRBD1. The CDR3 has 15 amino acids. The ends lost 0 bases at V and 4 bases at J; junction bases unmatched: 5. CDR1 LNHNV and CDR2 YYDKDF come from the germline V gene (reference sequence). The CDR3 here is CATSRDKKGATEAFF. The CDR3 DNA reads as TGTGCCACCAGCAGAGATAAGAAGGGGGCCACTGAAGCTTTCTTT.

CDR3 protein: CASSQGGFGVMNTEAFF. For the CDR3, the DNA is TGCGCCAGCAGCCAAGGCGGGTTTGGCGTTATGAACACTGAAGCTTTCTTT. V and J are TRBV4-1 and TRBJ1-1, with D uncertain. Per germline, CDR1 MGHRA and CDR2 YSYEKL. The germline V and J ends were trimmed by 1 base and 0 bases, with 15 bases remaining between them. This CDR3 comprises 17 residues.

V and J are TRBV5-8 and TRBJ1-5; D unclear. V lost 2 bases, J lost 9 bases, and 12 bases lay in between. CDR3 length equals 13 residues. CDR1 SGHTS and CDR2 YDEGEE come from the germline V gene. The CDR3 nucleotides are TGTGCCAGCAGCTTAGTAGGGCCAGGGCCCCAGCATTTT. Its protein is CASSLVGPGPQHF. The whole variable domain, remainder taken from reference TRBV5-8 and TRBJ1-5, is EAGVTQSPTHLIKTRGQQATLRCSPISGHTSVYWYQQALGLGLQFLLWYDEGEERNRGNFPPRFSGRQFPNYSSELNVNALELEDSALYLCASSLVGPGPQHFGDGTRLSIL.

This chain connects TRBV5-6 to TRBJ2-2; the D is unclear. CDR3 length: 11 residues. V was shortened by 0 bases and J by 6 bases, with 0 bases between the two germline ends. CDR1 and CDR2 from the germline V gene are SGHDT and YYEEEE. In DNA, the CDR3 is TGTGCCAGCAGCTTGGCCGGGGAGCTGTTTTTT. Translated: CASSLAGELFF.

CDR3 DNA: TGTGCCAGCAGCCTCCAGCCAGAGACCCAGTACTTC. Translated, it gives CASSLQPETQYF. This rearrangement joins TRBV9 to TRBJ2-5; no definite D call. Germline V gene sequence: CDR1 SGDLS, CDR2 YYNGEE. V lost 4 bases and J lost 4, with 8 bases in between. The CDR3 is 12 residues long.

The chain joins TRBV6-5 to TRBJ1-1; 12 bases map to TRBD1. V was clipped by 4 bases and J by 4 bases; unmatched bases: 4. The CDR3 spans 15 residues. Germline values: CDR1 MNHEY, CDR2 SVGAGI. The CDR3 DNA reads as TGTGCCAGCAGTTCCGGGGACAGGGGGCTCACTGAAGCTTTCTTT. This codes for CASSSGDRGLTEAFF.

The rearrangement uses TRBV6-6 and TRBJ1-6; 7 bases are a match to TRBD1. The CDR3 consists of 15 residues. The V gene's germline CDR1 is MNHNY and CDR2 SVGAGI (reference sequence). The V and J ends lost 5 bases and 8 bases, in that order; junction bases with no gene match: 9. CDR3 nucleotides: TGTGCCAGCAGTACACGACAGGGTTCCGATTCACCCCTCCACTTT. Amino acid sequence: CASSTRQGSDSPLHF.

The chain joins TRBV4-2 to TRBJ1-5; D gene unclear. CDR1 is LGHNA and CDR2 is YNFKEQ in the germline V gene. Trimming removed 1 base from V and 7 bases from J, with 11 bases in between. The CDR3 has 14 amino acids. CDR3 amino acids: CASSQGGGGQPQHF. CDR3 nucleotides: TGTGCCAGCAGCCAAGGGGGAGGTGGCCAGCCCCAGCATTTT.

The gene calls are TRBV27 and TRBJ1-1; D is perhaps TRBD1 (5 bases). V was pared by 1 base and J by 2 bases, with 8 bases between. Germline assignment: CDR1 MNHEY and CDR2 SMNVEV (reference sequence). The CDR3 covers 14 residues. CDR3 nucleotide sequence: TGTGCCAGCAGTTTATGGGGGGGTAACACTGAAGCTTTCTTT. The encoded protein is CASSLWGGNTEAFF.

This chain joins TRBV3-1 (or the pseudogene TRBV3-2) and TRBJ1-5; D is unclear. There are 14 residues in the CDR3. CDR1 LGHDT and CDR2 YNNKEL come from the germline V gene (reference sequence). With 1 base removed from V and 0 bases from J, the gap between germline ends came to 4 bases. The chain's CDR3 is CASSQAGSNQPQHF. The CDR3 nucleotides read TGTGCCAGCAGCCAAGCCGGTAGCAATCAGCCCCAGCATTTT.

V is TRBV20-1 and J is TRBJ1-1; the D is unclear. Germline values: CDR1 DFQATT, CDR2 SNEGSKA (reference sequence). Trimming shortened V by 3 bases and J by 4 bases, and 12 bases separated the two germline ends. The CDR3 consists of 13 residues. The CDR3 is CSASLSELTEAFF. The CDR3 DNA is TGCAGTGCTAGTCTGTCTGAACTCACTGAAGCTTTCTTT.

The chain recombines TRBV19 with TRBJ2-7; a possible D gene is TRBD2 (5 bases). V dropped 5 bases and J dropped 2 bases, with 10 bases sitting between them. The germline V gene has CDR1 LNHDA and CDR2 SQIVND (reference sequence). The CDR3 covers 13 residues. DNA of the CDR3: TGTGCCAGTAGTTGGAGCGGTACCTACGAGCAGTACTTC. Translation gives CASSWSGTYEQYF.

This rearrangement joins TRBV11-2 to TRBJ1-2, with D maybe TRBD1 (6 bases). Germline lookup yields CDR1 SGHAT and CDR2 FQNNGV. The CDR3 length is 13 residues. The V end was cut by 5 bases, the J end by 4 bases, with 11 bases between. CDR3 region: CASSDGGSYGYTF. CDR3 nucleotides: TGTGCCAGCAGCGATGGGGGCAGCTATGGCTACACCTTC. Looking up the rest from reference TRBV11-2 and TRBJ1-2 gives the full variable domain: EAGVAQSPRYKIIEKRQSVAFWCNPISGHATLYWYQQILGQGPKLLIQFQNNGVVDDSQLPKDRFSAERLKGVDSTLKIQPAKLEDSAVYLCASSDGGSYGYTFGSGTRLTVV.

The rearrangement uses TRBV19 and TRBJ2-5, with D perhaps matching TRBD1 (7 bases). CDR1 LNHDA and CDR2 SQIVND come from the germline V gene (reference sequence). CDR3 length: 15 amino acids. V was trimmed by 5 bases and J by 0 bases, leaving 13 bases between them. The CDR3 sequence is CASSRSGGNQETQYF. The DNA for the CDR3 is TGTGCCAGTAGTCGGTCAGGGGGGAACCAAGAGACCCAGTACTTC.

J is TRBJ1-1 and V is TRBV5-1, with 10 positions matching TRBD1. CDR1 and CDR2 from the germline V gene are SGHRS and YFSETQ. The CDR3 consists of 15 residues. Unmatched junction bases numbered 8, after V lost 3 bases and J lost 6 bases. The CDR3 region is CASSYGTGVSPEAFF. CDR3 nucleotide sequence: TGCGCCAGCAGCTACGGGACAGGGGTCTCTCCTGAAGCTTTCTTT.